The sequence of this T cell receptor beta chain was determined in a study of T cells in women clearing cervical HPV infection (dated by TCRdb to between 2017 and 2018). A note on the overall study: The cases were roughly 25 women with histologically confirmed HPV16-related CIN3 or worse, and 2 of these cases were invasive cancers. The 20 to 30 controls were women who cleared a single incident HPV16 infection within 12 months without developing precancer or cancer. Blood from cases was collected at the visit at which the lesion was first identified, whereas blood from controls was collected once infection was no longer detected. For cases, a median interval of 149 days, with an interquartile range of roughly 80 to 200 days, was observed between lesion detection and blood sampling. Because only a few women had HLA typing data, the possibility that HLA type acted as a confounder could not be ruled out. This exploratory proof-of-principle case-control study, nested within the Guanacaste HPV Natural History Study in Costa Rica, compared TCR repertoires among women with different cervical HPV16 outcomes. Cases and controls were matched on year of sample collection and on age within five years. A median age of around 35 years was observed in cases versus 38 to 45 in controls, and no significant differences in baseline characteristics were found. The parent cohort enrolled 10,000 or so women aged 18 or older in Guanacaste, Costa Rica, during about 1993 to 1994 and followed them for 6 to 7 years. Five blinded duplicates per group were added as quality controls, so that 60 or so samples were obtained: some 50 participants and around 10 replicates. The paper as a whole reports these results and caveats: TRBV6-7 relative abundance was lower in cases than in controls (around 0.11% versus 0.15%; Bonferroni P = 0.0008). CIN3+ cases had significantly higher TCR repertoire richness than controls across sequencing depths, but evenness did not differ between the groups. T-cell numbers per sample were unknown, so richness differences could reflect varying T-cell content rather than repertoire biology. Random forest classifiers that combined richness and V gene abundances separated cases from controls with an estimated AUC of 0.83. Because of the cross-sectional design, the study could not determine whether the associations came before infection or resulted from infection, and neither effector/memory subsets nor HPV-specific T cells were isolated.

Every participant had a single incident cervical HPV16 infection, and prevalent HPV16 infections were excluded. Cervical HPV DNA was detected by MY09/MY11 PCR, and genotyping was performed by dot-blot hybridization. Roughly 15 mL of heparinized blood was centrifuged, after which the buffy coat was aliquoted, frozen at -30 degrees C, and then stored at -80 degrees C. QIAGEN kits were used to extract genomic DNA from the buffy coat specimens. TCR beta CDR3 regions were amplified by multiplex PCR from an average of around 1,200 ng genomic DNA per sample using the immunoSEQ assay. Primer bias was corrected in the assay by using a complete synthetic TCR repertoire to establish an amplification baseline. The amplicons were sequenced on the Illumina platform. Under the source paper's analysis protocol: Sequences were error-corrected by clustering with frequency ratios and a modified nearest-neighbor algorithm, then analyzed in the immunoSEQ Analyzer with IMGT gene definitions. At each rarefaction depth, TCR richness and evenness were averaged across 20 rarefaction repeats, and samples with fewer sequences than that depth were excluded. Wilcoxon rank sum tests with FDR correction were used to compare relative abundances of V, D and J genes between the groups. For the blinded duplicates, the intraclass correlation was about 96% for TCR richness and averaged 76.4% across about 66 gene segments. TCRdb holds this immuneACCESS table with in-frame rearrangements only. Some clones are missing; in checked studies, unresolved V genes explain under half, and the rest has no known cause. For V, J and clone size, that table is used; D and trimming come from the DNA. The sample's own table lists about 33,000 clones. The ten largest clones represent around 4% of the sample.

A note on this clone: The target of this receptor is not known. Coverage ceases 3 residues before the CDR3 finishes, and the germline J gene fills in the end.

Spanning cysteine to phenylalanine, the CDR3 consists of 13 amino acids. The DNA shown is the part of the CDR3 that was read: 30 bases, in frame from base 1. From the germline V gene (reference sequence), CDR1 is SGHNT and CDR2 is YYREEE. The V and J genes are TRBV5-4 and TRBJ1-1; 7 junctional bases match TRBD1. Sequencing used blood buffy coat. The source of this sequence is a woman aged 18-70 years with a cervical HPV16 infection that either progressed to CIN3+ or cleared (not recorded which). The part of the CDR3 DNA that was read is TGTGCCAGCAGCGAGACAGGGTCGTCGAAG. Translated, it reads CASSETGSSK. The full-length CDR3 reads as CASSETGSSKAFF. This CDR3, with the reference TRBV5-4 and TRBJ1-1 proteins standing in past its ends, gives the full variable domain ETGVTQSPTHLIKTRGQQVTLRCSSQSGHNTVSWYQQALGQGPQFIFQYYREEENGRGNFPPRFSGLQFPNYSSELNVNALELDDSALYLCASSETGSSKAFFGQGTRLTVV.